These 23 T cell receptor beta chains were all obtained from the same sample, sequenced in a study of T cell clonality in common variable immunodeficiency. Method: immunoSEQ multiplex PCR; TCRdb's copy keeps in-frame clones and lacks some. Altogether around 55,000 clones were found in the sample, and no singletons occur. Sequencing was carried out using peripheral blood mononuclear cells. The source is a person between 18 and 75 years old in good health.

Details on this clone: The CDR3 end is not reached by the read, which stops 3 residues before it; the germline J gene fills it in. The chain carries TRBV13 and TRBJ1-2; TRBD1 aligns across 7 bases. The CDR3 is 15 residues long. Germline CDR1 reads PRHDT; CDR2 reads FYEKMQ (reference sequence). J was trimmed by 7 bases and V by 0 bases; bases with no gene match: 8. CDR3 bases read: TGTGCCAGCAGCTTAGGAGGGAGGGGGCTCTCTGGC. Its translation: CASSLGGRGLSG. The CDR3, in full, reads CASSLGGRGLSGYTF. Combining the CDR3 with reference TRBV13 and TRBJ1-2 gives the whole variable domain AAGVIQSPRHLIKEKRETATLKCYPIPRHDTVYWYQQGPGQDPQFLISFYEKMQSDKGSIPDRFSAQQFSDYHSELNMSSLELGDSALYFCASSLGGRGLSGYTFGSGTRLTVV.

This clone was seen repeatedly, ten times or more. Incomplete CDR3 DNA: TGCGCCAGCAGTCAAACCGGTCCTACAGGGAAGAACACAGATACG. Residues: CASSQTGPTGKNTDT. The entire CDR3 sequence reads CASSQTGPTGKNTDTQYF. This rearrangement joins TRBV23-1 to TRBJ2-3; tentatively, D is TRBD1 (6 bases). The CDR3 end falls 3 residues outside the read, so it is completed with the germline J gene. TRBV23-1 has ORF status, its function being uncertain. Trimming took off 2 bases at V and 2 bases at J, with 20 bases between the two ends. This CDR3 has 18 residues.

This clone was recorded many times. The CDR3 is cut off 3 residues early in the read; its end comes from the germline J gene. This chain joins TRBV6-2 or TRBV6-3 and TRBJ2-1; TRBD2 agrees at 12 bases. This CDR3 spans 17 amino acids. J was trimmed by 5 bases and V by 6 bases; bases with no gene match: 11. Germline V gives CDR1 MNHEY, CDR2 SVGEGT. The part of the CDR3 DNA that was read is TGTGCCAGCAGCCACCCCACTAGCGGGAGGTTGCACAATGAG. Protein: CASSHPTSGRLHNE. The entire CDR3 reads CASSHPTSGRLHNEQFF.

In its sample, this clone was seen a few times. The read halts 3 residues ahead of the CDR3 end, with the missing end drawn from the germline J gene. The V gene is TRBV19, the J gene TRBJ1-1, with D possibly being TRBD1 (5 bases). The CDR3 sequence is 17 residues long. The germline V gene has CDR1 LNHDA and CDR2 SQIVND (reference sequence). V shed 3 bases and J shed 4 bases, with 21 bases lying between them. Incomplete CDR3 DNA: TGTGCCAGTAGTATGAGCCGCCGGGCCCCGGGGGGCACTGAA. Its translation: CASSMSRRAPGGTE. The complete CDR3 protein is CASSMSRRAPGGTEAFF.

CDR3: CASIGQGLSSGNTIYF. The DNA read from the CDR3 is TGTGCCAGTATTGGACAGGGCCTTAGCTCTGGAAACACC. The chain joins TRBV19 to TRBJ1-3, with 8 bases fitting TRBD1. Coverage ceases 3 residues before the CDR3 finishes, and the germline J gene fills in the end. V dropped 7 bases and J dropped 0; count of bases not matched to a gene: 8. This CDR3 is 16 amino acids long. The germline V gene has CDR1 LNHDA and CDR2 SQIVND (reference sequence).

This clone came up many times. The CDR3 end lies 3 residues beyond the end of the read and is filled in from the germline J gene. This chain connects TRBV7-3 to TRBJ2-2; 12 bases align to TRBD2. CDR3 length: 17 residues. V dropped 0 bases and J dropped 5; count of bases not matched to a gene: 4. From germline, CDR1 is SGHTA and CDR2 FQGTGA. CDR3 DNA, as far as it was read: TGTGCCAGCAGCTTAACGGCTAGCGGGAGGGGGACCGGGGAG. This sequence encodes CASSLTASGRGTGE. The full CDR3 sequence reads CASSLTASGRGTGELFF.

The sample holds many counts of this clone. The DNA ends 3 residues before the CDR3 does, and the rest of the CDR3 is filled in from the germline J gene. The chain links TRBV20-1 to TRBJ1-2; D unresolved. Germline V gene data show CDR1 as DFQATT and CDR2 as SNEGSKA (reference sequence). V dropped 3 bases and J dropped 3 bases, with 11 bases sitting between them. CDR3 length: 13 residues. The CDR3 DNA, read in part, is TGCAGTGCTAGGCGGTTGGCAGACTATGGC. It translates to CSARRLADYG. The whole CDR3 protein reads CSARRLADYGYTF.

This clone was counted at least ten times. With the read ending 3 residues before the CDR3 end, the germline J gene is used to fill in that end. The chain joins TRBV20-1 to TRBJ2-7, with TRBD2 identical over 9 bases. Germline V gene data show CDR1 as DFQATT and CDR2 as SNEGSKA (reference sequence). V lost 5 bases, J lost 3 bases, and 14 bases stayed unmatched. This CDR3 has 16 amino acids. This chain's CDR3 is CSAPRGGLAGSYEQYF. The DNA read from the CDR3 is TGCAGTGCTCCCCGTGGGGGCCTAGCGGGAAGCTACGAG.

This clone was recorded many times. CDR3 residues: CASSFRQANGIPLHF. CDR3 DNA, as far as it was read: TGTGCCAGCAGCTTCCGACAGGCAAATGGGATACCC. The chain joins TRBV7-2 to TRBJ1-6; maybe TRBD1 (6 bases). Read sequence stops 3 residues before the CDR3 end, and the germline J gene provides the missing end. The germline CDR1 and CDR2 sequences are SGHTA and FQGNSA. V lost 3 bases, J lost 12 bases, and 18 bases lay in between. CDR3 length equals 15 residues.

This clone was recorded many times. The observed sequence ends 3 residues before the CDR3 terminus, with the missing tail filled in from the germline J gene. The identical CDR3 is also encoded by other nucleotide sequences in the sample. The chain uses TRBV6-2 or TRBV6-3 and TRBJ1-3; D is perhaps TRBD1 (6 bases). CDR1 MNHEY and CDR2 SVGEGT come from the germline V gene. The length of the CDR3 is 15 residues. Deletions cut 6 bases from V and 0 bases from J, with 12 bases between. The sequenced CDR3 bases are TGTGCCAGCAGGGGGGCCCTAAGCTCTGGAAACACC. Protein: CASRGALSSGNT. The full CDR3 protein reads CASRGALSSGNTIYF.

This clone was seen ten or more times. The DNA ends 3 residues before the CDR3 does, and the rest of the CDR3 is filled in from the germline J gene. The V gene is TRBV7-2, the J gene TRBJ1-5; 8 positions match TRBD1. Germline assignment: CDR1 SGHTA and CDR2 FQGNSA. The CDR3 consists of 14 residues. Trimming cost V 4 bases and J 4 bases; bases outside gene matches: 3. CDR3 loop: CASSYRQGNQPQHF. CDR3 DNA (partial): TGTGCCAGCAGCTACCGACAGGGGAATCAGCCC.

At least ten counts were recorded for this clone. The read finishes 3 residues shy of the CDR3 end, and the germline J gene is used to complete it. The chain recombines TRBV20-1 with TRBJ1-2; the D gene is possibly TRBD1 (5 bases). Trimming pared 0 bases from V and 1 base from J, leaving 12 bases between. Germline-derived CDR1 and CDR2 are DFQATT and SNEGSKA (reference sequence). The CDR3 spans 15 residues. CDR3 residues: CSARDPGVYNYGYTF. CDR3 DNA, as far as it was read: TGCAGTGCTAGAGATCCGGGGGTTTATAACTATGGC.

This clone was seen many times. The read ends 3 residues early relative to the CDR3; the germline J gene fills the gap. V and J are TRBV7-6 and TRBJ2-5; TRBD1 aligns across 10 bases. CDR1 is SGHVS and CDR2 is FNYEAQ in the germline V gene. V was clipped by 5 bases and J by 5 bases; unmatched bases: 8. The CDR3 consists of 15 residues. The CDR3 reads CASSLGQGVWETQYF. The sequenced CDR3 bases are TGTGCCAGCAGCCTCGGACAGGGGGTGTGGGAGACC.

This clone was observed a few times. The CDR3 end lies 3 residues beyond the end of the read and is filled in from the germline J gene. The chain links TRBV13 to TRBJ1-5; D uncertain. V lost 1 base to trimming and J lost 8 bases, with 12 bases between them. The CDR3 runs 14 residues. Germline assignment: CDR1 PRHDT and CDR2 FYEKMQ (reference sequence). The CDR3 protein is CASSLASGQEPQHF. The DNA read from the CDR3 is TGTGCCAGCAGCTTAGCTAGCGGCCAAGAGCCC.

This clone was seen ten or more times. The read stops 3 residues short of the end of the CDR3; the missing end is completed from the germline J gene. This sequence joins TRBV20-1 and TRBJ2-7; 9 bases agree with TRBD1. The CDR3 loop spans 15 amino acids. CDR1 and CDR2 from the germline V gene are DFQATT and SNEGSKA (reference sequence). J was trimmed by 5 bases and V by 3 bases; bases with no gene match: 11. The part of the CDR3 DNA that was read is TGCAGTGCTAGCAGAACAGGGGGCGCTCTGAACGAG. Translation: CSASRTGGALNE. The whole CDR3 protein reads CSASRTGGALNEQYF.

This clone occurred many times. The read gets to within 3 residues of the CDR3 end, and the germline J gene fills in the rest. J is TRBJ2-3 and V is TRBV2; D possibly corresponds to TRBD2 (5 bases). From germline, CDR1 is SNHLY and CDR2 FYNNEI. The CDR3 is made up of 15 amino acids. V shed 7 bases and J shed 3 bases, with 17 bases lying between them. The CDR3 DNA, read in part, is TGTGCCAGCACACTAATAGCGAGACTTACAGATACG. It codes for CASTLIARLTDT. The entire CDR3 protein is CASTLIARLTDTQYF.

This clone was seen repeatedly, ten times or more. With the read ending 3 residues before the CDR3 end, the germline J gene is used to fill in that end. The chain joins TRBV9 to TRBJ2-3; 13 bases match TRBD2. The CDR3 is 19 residues long. Germline V gene data show CDR1 as SGDLS and CDR2 as YYNGEE. V shed 0 bases, J shed 1 base, and the junction held 8 bases outside the gene matches. CDR3 DNA, as far as it was read: TGTGCCAGCAGCGTAGAAGGGACTAGCGGGATCCCAGGCACAGATACG. Its protein product is CASSVEGTSGIPGTDT. The whole CDR3 sequence is CASSVEGTSGIPGTDTQYF.

This clone was seen ten or more times. The CDR3 end is not reached by the read, which stops 3 residues before it; the germline J gene fills it in. The genes are TRBV9 and TRBJ2-1; tentative D call: TRBD2 (6 bases). This CDR3 region has 15 residues. The germline V gene has CDR1 SGDLS and CDR2 YYNGEE. With 0 bases removed from V and 6 bases from J, the gap between germline ends came to 13 bases. The chain's CDR3 is CASSVDGDWGNEQFF. The DNA read from the CDR3 is TGTGCCAGCAGCGTAGACGGGGACTGGGGCAATGAG.

This clone was counted ten times or more. The observed sequence ends 3 residues before the CDR3 terminus, with the missing tail filled in from the germline J gene. The same CDR3 can be traced to other DNA sequences in this sample. V is TRBV19 and J is TRBJ1-1; tentatively, D is TRBD1 (6 bases). Germline CDR1 is LNHDA and CDR2 is SQIVND (reference sequence). Trimming shortened V by 2 bases and J by 5 bases, and 6 bases separated the two germline ends. The CDR3 totals 12 residues. CDR3 sequence: CASSIQGTEAFF. Incomplete CDR3 DNA: TGTGCCAGTAGTATACAGGGGACTGAA.

This clone came up many times. The read halts 3 residues ahead of the CDR3 end, with the missing end drawn from the germline J gene. The chain employs TRBV7-2 and TRBJ1-1; D is unresolved. This CDR3 spans 14 amino acids. Germline V lookup: CDR1 SGHTA, CDR2 FQGNSA. Trimming left V 2 bases short and J 5 bases short, with 12 bases between. CDR3 amino acids: CASSLSGEWTEAFF. The sequenced CDR3 bases are TGTGCCAGCAGCTTATCCGGGGAATGGACTGAA.

On this clone: The CDR3 end lies 3 residues beyond the end of the read and is filled in from the germline J gene. The chain couples TRBV6-2 or TRBV6-3 to TRBJ1-2; D remains ambiguous. Germline V lookup: CDR1 MNHEY, CDR2 SVGEGT. The CDR3 totals 15 residues. CDR3: CASIFLESVVNDYTF. The sequenced CDR3 bases are TGTGCCAGCATCTTTTTAGAAAGTGTGGTCAATGAC.

This clone was counted at least ten times. The sequenced fragment ends 3 residues before the CDR3 boundary, so the rest is inferred from the germline J gene. The chain has TRBV5-1 and TRBJ1-1; D is uncertain. Germline V gene lookup returns CDR1 SGHRS and CDR2 YFSETQ. The CDR3 length is 13 residues. V shed 4 bases and J shed 5 bases, with 12 bases lying between them. CDR3 protein: CASSQAMDTEAFF. The CDR3 bases that were read are TGCGCCAGCAGCCAGGCAATGGATACTGAA.

This clone was seen many times. The CDR3 end lies 3 residues beyond the end of the read and is filled in from the germline J gene. The chain carries TRBV5-1 and TRBJ2-1; a weak D match, TRBD2 (6 bases). CDR3 length: 17 residues. Per germline, CDR1 SGHRS and CDR2 YFSETQ. The V end lost 3 bases, the J end lost 0 bases, and 16 bases lay between the germline ends. The CDR3 protein is CASSSPKRAGSYNEQFF. The DNA read from the CDR3 is TGCGCCAGCAGCTCCCCAAAGCGGGCCGGCTCCTACAATGAG.